This T cell receptor (beta chain) was retrieved from a study of blood T cell repertoires in COVID-19. Overall study: From the United States, Italy and Spain came samples of acute and convalescent COVID-19.

A remark on this clone: The sample carries other DNA sequences with the same CDR3.

Generated by immunoSEQ multiplex PCR, the TCRdb table keeps only in-frame clones and is missing some. The repertoire consists of over 150,000 clones, with about three quarters occurring once and the leading ten covering 26%. Looked up from germline, CDR1 is WSHSY and CDR2 is SAAADI. The CDR3 is made up of 13 amino acids. Trimming took 3 bases from V and 4 from J, leaving 7 bases between them. The chain joins TRBV10-2 to TRBJ1-5; a possible D gene is TRBD1 (6 bases). Sequenced: peripheral blood. The receptor was isolated from a woman in her seventies with acute or convalescent COVID-19. CDR3 sequence (DNA): TGCGCCAGCAGTGAACAGGGAAATCAGCCCCAGCATTTT. Translated, it gives CASSEQGNQPQHF.